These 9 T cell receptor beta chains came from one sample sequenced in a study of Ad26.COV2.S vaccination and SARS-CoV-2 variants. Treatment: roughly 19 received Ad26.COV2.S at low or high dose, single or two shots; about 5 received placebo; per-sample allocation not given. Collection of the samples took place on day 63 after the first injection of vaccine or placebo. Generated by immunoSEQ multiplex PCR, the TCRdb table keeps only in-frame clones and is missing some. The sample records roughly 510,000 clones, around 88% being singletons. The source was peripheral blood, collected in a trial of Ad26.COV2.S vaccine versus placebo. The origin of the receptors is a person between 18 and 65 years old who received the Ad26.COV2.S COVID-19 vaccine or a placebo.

The CDR3 region has the DNA TGTGCCACCAGCCCCAGAGGGGGGACTGGTTACGAGCAGTACTTC. Protein product: CATSPRGGTGYEQYF. The V gene is TRBV15, the J gene TRBJ2-7; tentatively, D is TRBD1 or TRBD2 (6 bases each). The V gene lost 5 bases and the J gene lost 4 bases, with 18 bases spanning the gap. This CDR3 has 15 amino acids. Germline assignment: CDR1 LNHNV and CDR2 YYDKDF (reference sequence).

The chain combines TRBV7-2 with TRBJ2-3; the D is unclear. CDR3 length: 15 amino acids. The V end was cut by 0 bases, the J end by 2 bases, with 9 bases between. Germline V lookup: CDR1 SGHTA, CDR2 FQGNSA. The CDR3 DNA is TGTGCCAGCAGCTTAGCACGGGTTTCCACAGATACGCAGTATTTT. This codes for CASSLARVSTDTQYF. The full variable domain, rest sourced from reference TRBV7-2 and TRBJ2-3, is GAGVSQSPSNKVTEKGKDVELRCDPISGHTALYWYRQSLGQGLEFLIYFQGNSAPDKSGLPSDRFSAERTGGSVSTLTIQRTQQEDSAVYLCASSLARVSTDTQYFGPGTRLTVL.

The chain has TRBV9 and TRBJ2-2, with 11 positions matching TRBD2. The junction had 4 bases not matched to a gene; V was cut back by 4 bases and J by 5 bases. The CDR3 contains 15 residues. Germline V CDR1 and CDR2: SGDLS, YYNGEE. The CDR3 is CASSIAGGWTGELFF. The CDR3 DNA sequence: TGTGCCAGCAGCATAGCGGGAGGGTGGACCGGGGAGCTGTTTTTT.

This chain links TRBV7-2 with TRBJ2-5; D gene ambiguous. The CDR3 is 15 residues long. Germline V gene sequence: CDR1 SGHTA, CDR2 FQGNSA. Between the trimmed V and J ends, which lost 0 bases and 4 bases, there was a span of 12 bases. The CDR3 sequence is CASSLADSSGETQYF. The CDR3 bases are TGTGCCAGCAGCTTAGCCGACTCGTCCGGAGAGACCCAGTACTTC.

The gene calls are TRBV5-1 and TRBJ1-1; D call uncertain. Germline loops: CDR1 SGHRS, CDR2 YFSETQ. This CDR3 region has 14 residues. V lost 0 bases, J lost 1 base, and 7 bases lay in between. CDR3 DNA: TGCGCCAGCAGCTTGGAACCGAAGAACACTGAAGCTTTCTTT. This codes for CASSLEPKNTEAFF. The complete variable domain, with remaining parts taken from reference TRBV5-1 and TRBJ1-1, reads KAGVTQTPRYLIKTRGQQVTLSCSPISGHRSVSWYQQTPGQGLQFLFEYFSETQRNKGNFPGRFSGRQFSNSRSEMNVSTLELGDSALYLCASSLEPKNTEAFFGQGTRLTVV.

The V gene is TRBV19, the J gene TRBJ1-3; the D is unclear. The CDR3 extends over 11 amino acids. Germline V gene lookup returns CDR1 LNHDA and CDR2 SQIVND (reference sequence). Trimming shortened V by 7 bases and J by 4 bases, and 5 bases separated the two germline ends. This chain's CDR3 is CASMLGNTIYF. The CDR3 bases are TGTGCCAGTATGTTAGGAAACACCATATATTTT.

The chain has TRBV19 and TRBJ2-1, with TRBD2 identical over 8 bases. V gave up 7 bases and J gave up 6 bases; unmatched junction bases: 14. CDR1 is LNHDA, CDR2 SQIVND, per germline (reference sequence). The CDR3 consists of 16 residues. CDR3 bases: TGTGCCAGTATGGCGGGGGGCAGGGAAGGGATCAATGAGCAGTTCTTC. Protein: CASMAGGREGINEQFF.

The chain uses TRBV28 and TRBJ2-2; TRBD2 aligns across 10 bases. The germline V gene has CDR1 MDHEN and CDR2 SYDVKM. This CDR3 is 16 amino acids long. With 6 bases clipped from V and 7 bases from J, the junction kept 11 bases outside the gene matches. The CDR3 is CASRRIGLADVGELFF. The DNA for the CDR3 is TGTGCCAGCAGACGTATCGGACTAGCGGATGTCGGGGAGCTGTTTTTT.

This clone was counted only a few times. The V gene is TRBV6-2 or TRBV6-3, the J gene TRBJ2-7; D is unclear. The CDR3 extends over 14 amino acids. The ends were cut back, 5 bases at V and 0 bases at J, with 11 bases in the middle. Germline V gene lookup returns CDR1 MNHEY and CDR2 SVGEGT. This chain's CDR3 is CASSNSYYSYEQYF. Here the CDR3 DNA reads TGTGCCAGCAGTAATTCCTACTACTCCTACGAGCAGTACTTC.